The 27 T cell receptor beta chains below come from one sample, sequenced in a study of T-cell memory formation after mild COVID-19 (dated by TCRdb to the early 2020s). Library prep was done by 5' RACE. The instrument was an Illumina NovaSeq 6000. TCRdb reran the public reads through fastp at Q25 and MiXCR, keeping productive beta chains. CDR3 protein sequences are deduplicated, and each keeps its most common genes and DNA. The sample contains about 100,000 distinct CDR3 sequences, over 8.5% of them found a single time. The ten most abundant clones make up around 39% of the sample. The sample consisted of PBMCs or a T cell subset sorted from them (not recorded which). These TCRs come from a man between 18 and 29 years old who had mild COVID-19 (a few samples of this study predate the infection). The sample titles of this study are shuffled in the database, so cell type and time point are left out; the donor was told from shared clones.

Ten or more counts support this clonotype. This chain uses TRBV29-1 with TRBJ2-7; D possibly corresponds to TRBD1 (6 bases). Germline V gene sequence: CDR1 SQVTM, CDR2 ANQGSEA. Between the trimmed V and J ends, which lost 5 bases and 1 base, there was a span of 12 bases. This CDR3 comprises 13 residues. CDR3 amino acids: CSVYGQPSYEQYF. CDR3 nucleotides: TGCAGCGTTTATGGACAGCCGTCCTACGAGCAGTACTTC.

This clonotype has more than one count but fewer than ten. This chain uses TRBV27 with TRBJ2-7; tentatively, D is TRBD1 (5 bases). V lost 2 bases and J 3 bases, leaving 14 bases between the germline ends. Germline-derived CDR1 and CDR2 are MNHEY and SMNVEV (reference sequence). The CDR3 spans 15 residues. The CDR3 region is CASSLGAGVVYEQYF. DNA of the CDR3: TGTGCCAGCAGTTTAGGGGCTGGGGTAGTCTACGAGCAGTACTTC.

This chain uses TRBV7-9 with TRBJ1-5; no reliable D call. V lost 5 bases and J lost 5, with 13 bases in between. The germline gives CDR1 SEHNR, CDR2 FQNEAQ (reference sequence). CDR3 length: 14 residues. CDR3 bases: TGTGCCAGCAGCCCCAGCACGGGAGATCAGCCCCAGCATTTT. Amino acid sequence: CASSPSTGDQPQHF.

This clonotype appeared a few times. The chain combines TRBV7-9 with TRBJ2-3; D is uncertain. V gave up 5 bases and J gave up 4 bases, with 13 bases separating them. Germline CDR1 reads SEHNR; CDR2 reads FQNEAQ (reference sequence). This CDR3 has 14 amino acids. CDR3 sequence reads: CASSPIAIPDTQYF. DNA of the CDR3: TGTGCCAGCAGCCCGATAGCTATCCCAGATACGCAGTATTTT.

This clonotype was found many times. The chain is built from TRBV5-1 and TRBJ2-2; no firm D call. The germline CDR1 and CDR2 sequences are SGHRS and YFSETQ. This CDR3 contains 15 residues. The ends were cut back, 0 bases at V and 2 bases at J, with 8 bases in the middle. The CDR3 protein is CASSLAGFNTGELFF. CDR3 sequence (DNA): TGCGCCAGCAGCTTGGCCGGGTTCAACACCGGGGAGCTGTTTTTT.

This clonotype was recorded a few times. The genes are TRBV6-1 and TRBJ2-7; TRBD1 aligns across 7 bases. Germline lookup yields CDR1 MNHNS and CDR2 SASEGT. With 5 bases clipped from V and 4 bases from J, the junction kept 11 bases outside the gene matches. The CDR3 is 15 amino acids. In DNA form, the CDR3 reads TGTGCCAGCAGTAAGACAGGGTTAGCTGGGTACGAGCAGTACTTC. Residues: CASSKTGLAGYEQYF.

This chain connects TRBV7-8 to TRBJ2-1, with D hard to call. Germline V CDR1 and CDR2: SGHVS, FQNEAQ. The CDR3 extends over 14 amino acids. V lost 5 bases to trimming and J lost 3 bases, with 11 bases between them. CDR3: CASSPGFSYNEQFF. In DNA form, the CDR3 reads TGTGCCAGCAGCCCCGGATTTAGCTACAATGAGCAGTTCTTC. The full variable domain, completed using reference TRBV7-8 and TRBJ2-1, is GAGVSQSPRYKVAKRGQDVALRCDPISGHVSLFWYQQALGQGPEFLTYFQNEAQLDKSGLPSDRFFAERPEGSVSTLKIQRTQQEDSAVYLCASSPGFSYNEQFFGPGTRLTVL.

This clonotype was counted only a few times. The DNA for the CDR3 is TGCGCCAGCTCCCTTCCCGGGACAGGGTTTGAAGCTTTCTTT. Amino acid sequence: CASSLPGTGFEAFF. The chain has TRBV5-1 and TRBJ1-1; 9 bases are a match to TRBD1. Germline CDR1 SGHRS, CDR2 YFSETQ. There are 14 residues in the CDR3. V lost 7 bases, J lost 7 bases, and 11 bases stayed unmatched.

The table lists this clonotype with a few counts. The J gene is TRBJ2-3, the V gene TRBV5-4, with D possibly being TRBD2 (6 bases). The V gene lost 5 bases and the J gene lost 4 bases, with 14 bases spanning the gap. The CDR3 length is 14 residues. Germline CDR1 and CDR2: SGHNT and YYREEE (reference sequence). DNA of the CDR3: TGTGCCAGCAGTTTTGGGCGGGATCCAGATACGCAGTATTTT. Protein: CASSFGRDPDTQYF.

V is TRBV18 and J is TRBJ2-5; D not certain. V was clipped by 0 bases and J by 4 bases, with 6 bases between them. This CDR3 region has 13 residues. Per the germline V gene, CDR1 is KGHSH and CDR2 is LQKENI. The CDR3 is CASSPPSVETQYF. The CDR3 nucleotides read TGTGCCAGCTCACCACCTTCGGTAGAGACCCAGTACTTC.

The chain is built from TRBV7-9 and TRBJ2-5; no firm D call. The CDR3 loop spans 17 amino acids. Germline V lookup: CDR1 SEHNR, CDR2 FQNEAQ (reference sequence). Trimming stripped 1 base from V and 5 bases from J, with 20 bases between. In DNA form, the CDR3 reads TGTGCCAGCAGCTTAGTAGGTCTAGATCTTTGGCGGGAGACCCAGTACTTC. This translates into CASSLVGLDLWRETQYF.

J is TRBJ1-1 and V is TRBV19; D gene uncertain. CDR3 length: 13 residues. Per the germline V gene, CDR1 is LNHDA and CDR2 is SQIVND (reference sequence). Between the trimmed V and J ends, which lost 3 bases and 4 bases, there was a span of 9 bases. The CDR3 loop reads CASSIFLGTEAFF. The CDR3 coding sequence is TGTGCCAGTAGTATTTTCCTGGGCACTGAAGCTTTCTTT. Full variable domain (rest looked up from reference TRBV19 and TRBJ1-1): DGGITQSPKYLFRKEGQNVTLSCEQNLNHDAMYWYRQDPGQGLRLIYYSQIVNDFQKGDIAEGYSVSREKKESFPLTVTSAQKNPTAFYLCASSIFLGTEAFFGQGTRLTVV.

The rearrangement uses TRBV4-2 and TRBJ2-5; D is unclear. The length of the CDR3 is 14 residues. Germline assignment: CDR1 LGHNA and CDR2 YNFKEQ. V was trimmed by 0 bases and J by 4 bases, leaving 9 bases between them. CDR3 sequence reads: CASSQETTRETQYF. For the CDR3, the DNA is TGTGCCAGCAGCCAAGAGACAACGCGAGAGACCCAGTACTTC.

This sequence joins TRBV9 and TRBJ2-2; D might be TRBD2 (7 bases). From germline, CDR1 is SGDLS and CDR2 YYNGEE. The CDR3 is 15 amino acids. V lost 4 bases and J 7 bases, leaving 17 bases between the germline ends. The CDR3 bases are TGTGCCAGCAGCCCCTCGGGGGGCCCAAACGGGGAGCTGTTTTTT. It translates to CASSPSGGPNGELFF.

The V gene is TRBV2, the J gene TRBJ1-1; D unresolved. V lost 7 bases and J 4 bases, leaving 25 bases between the germline ends. The CDR3 runs 17 residues. The germline gives CDR1 SNHLY, CDR2 FYNNEI. Here the CDR3 DNA reads TGTGCCAGCAAGTTGTATCCCACGGGGTGGGGAGGCACTGAAGCTTTCTTT. Translation gives CASKLYPTGWGGTEAFF.

The chain is built from TRBV12-5 and TRBJ2-7; a weak D match, TRBD1 (5 bases). This CDR3 comprises 12 residues. Germline V gives CDR1 LGHNT, CDR2 FRNRAP. The V end lost 5 bases, the J end lost 5 bases, and 10 bases lay between the germline ends. For the CDR3, the DNA is TGTGCTAGTGGTCTCGGCAGGGACGAGCAGTACTTC. This gives the protein CASGLGRDEQYF.

This clonotype appeared a few times. The chain is built from TRBV6-1 and TRBJ2-3; weak D call: TRBD1 (5 bases). Germline V gives CDR1 MNHNS, CDR2 SASEGT. The CDR3 totals 15 residues. Trimming shortened V by 8 bases and J by 0 bases, and 15 bases separated the two germline ends. The CDR3 protein is CASHAGPGSTDTQYF. The CDR3 nucleotides read TGTGCCAGCCACGCTGGTCCAGGGAGCACAGATACGCAGTATTTT.

V is TRBV15 and J is TRBJ2-2; possible D gene TRBD2, 6 bases. This CDR3 is 14 amino acids long. V gave up 0 bases and J gave up 8 bases, with 10 bases separating them. Germline CDR1 is LNHNV and CDR2 is YYDKDF (reference sequence). CDR3 amino acids: CATSRDGTGGELFF. Written as DNA, the CDR3 is TGTGCCACCAGCAGAGACGGGACTGGTGGGGAGCTGTTTTTT.

In this sample, this clonotype turned up a few times. CDR3 residues: CASSIGWQGPNQPQHF. The DNA of the CDR3 is TGTGCCAGTAGTATAGGATGGCAGGGGCCTAATCAGCCCCAGCATTTT. The chain couples TRBV19 to TRBJ1-5; D may be TRBD1 (6 bases). The CDR3 is 16 amino acids. Trimming stripped 1 base from V and 4 bases from J, with 14 bases between. Germline CDR1 reads LNHDA; CDR2 reads SQIVND (reference sequence).

The chain uses TRBV5-1 and TRBJ2-1; D may be TRBD2 (7 bases). The V gene's germline CDR1 is SGHRS and CDR2 YFSETQ. Trimming cost V 1 base and J 2 bases, with 10 bases left between them. The CDR3 extends over 15 amino acids. The CDR3 protein is CASSLWEGAYNEQFF. CDR3 in DNA: TGCGCCAGCAGCTTGTGGGAGGGGGCCTACAATGAGCAGTTCTTC.

This clonotype came up many times. The chain has TRBV5-1 and TRBJ2-1; 8 bases are shared with TRBD1. CDR1 SGHRS and CDR2 YFSETQ come from the germline V gene. CDR3 size: 15 residues. V lost 0 bases and J lost 4; bases outside the gene matches: 3. The CDR3 loop is CASSLAGQGYNEQFF. In DNA form, the CDR3 reads TGCGCCAGCAGCTTGGCAGGACAGGGATACAATGAGCAGTTCTTC.

This clonotype has a handful of counts. The gene calls are TRBV7-3 and TRBJ2-3; 7 bases match TRBD2. V lost 3 bases and J lost 3; bases outside the gene matches: 6. The germline gives CDR1 SGHTA, CDR2 FQGTGA. The CDR3 totals 15 residues. This CDR3 is CASSFASGNTDTQYF. The CDR3 DNA reads as TGTGCCAGCAGCTTTGCTAGCGGCAATACAGATACGCAGTATTTT.

This clonotype came up a few times. The chain carries TRBV6-5 and TRBJ2-7, with D tentatively TRBD1 (6 bases). Germline V gene lookup returns CDR1 MNHEY and CDR2 SVGAGI. The CDR3 has 13 amino acids. CDR3 in DNA: TGTGCTACTCTTAGGGACAACTCCTACGAGCAGTACTTC. Amino acid sequence: CATLRDNSYEQYF.

This clonotype was seen a handful of times. This sequence joins TRBV12-3 or TRBV12-4 and TRBJ2-5; TRBD2 agrees at 7 bases. V trimming: 0 bases; J trimming: 5 bases; junction bases outside the gene matches: 0. The CDR3 runs 13 residues. The CDR3 sequence is CASSLARGETQYF. As DNA, the CDR3 is TGTGCCAGCAGTTTAGCGCGGGGGGAGACCCAGTACTTC.

There are a few counts of this clonotype. The gene calls are TRBV7-2 and TRBJ2-5, with TRBD2 as a possible D gene (5 bases). Trimming shortened V by 6 bases and J by 5 bases, and 16 bases separated the two germline ends. The CDR3 has 14 amino acids. Germline CDR1 reads SGHTA; CDR2 reads FQGNSA. This CDR3 reads CASSPRAAKETQYF. In nucleotides, the CDR3 is TGTGCCAGCAGTCCGAGGGCGGCTAAGGAGACCCAGTACTTC.

The chain employs TRBV19 and TRBJ2-1; 12 positions agree with TRBD2. CDR1 is LNHDA, CDR2 SQIVND, per germline (reference sequence). This CDR3 comprises 15 residues. Trimming removed 11 bases from V and 4 bases from J; junction bases left unmatched: 9. The DNA for the CDR3 is TGTGCCTCGACTAGCGGGGGCCGGACTTACAATGAGCAGTTCTTC. Translating gives CASTSGGRTYNEQFF.

In its sample, this clonotype was seen a few times. This chain joins TRBV6-4 and TRBJ2-3, with 9 bases that match TRBD2. V lost 5 bases and J lost 2; bases outside the gene matches: 5. CDR3 length: 15 residues. Germline V gene lookup returns CDR1 MRHNA and CDR2 SNTAGT. The chain's CDR3 is CASSPASGDTDTQYF. As DNA, the CDR3 is TGTGCCAGCAGTCCGGCTAGCGGGGACACAGATACGCAGTATTTT.